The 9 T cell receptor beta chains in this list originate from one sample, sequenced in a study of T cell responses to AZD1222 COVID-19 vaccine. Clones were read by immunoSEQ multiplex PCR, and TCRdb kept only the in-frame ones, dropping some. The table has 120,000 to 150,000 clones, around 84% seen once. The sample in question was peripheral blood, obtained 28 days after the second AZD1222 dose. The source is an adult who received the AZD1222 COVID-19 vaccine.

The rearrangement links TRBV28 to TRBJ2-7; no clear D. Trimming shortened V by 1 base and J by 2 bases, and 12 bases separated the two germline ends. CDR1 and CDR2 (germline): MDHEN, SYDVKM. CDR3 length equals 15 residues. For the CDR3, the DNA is TGTGCCAGCAGTTTATTTCCGGCAGGAGCCTACGAGCAGTACTTC. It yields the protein CASSLFPAGAYEQYF. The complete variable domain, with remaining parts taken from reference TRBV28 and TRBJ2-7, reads DVKVTQSSRYLVKRTGEKVFLECVQDMDHENMFWYRQDPGLGLRLIYFSYDVKMKEKGDIPEGYSVSREKKERFSLILESASTNQTSMYLCASSLFPAGAYEQYFGPGTRLTVT.

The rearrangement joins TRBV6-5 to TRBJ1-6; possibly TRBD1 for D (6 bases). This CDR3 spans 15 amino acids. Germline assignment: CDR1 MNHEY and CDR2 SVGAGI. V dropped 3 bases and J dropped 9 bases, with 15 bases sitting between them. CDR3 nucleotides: TGTGCCAGCAGTTATGTTGGGCAGGGGCCTTCACCCCTCCACTTT. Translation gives CASSYVGQGPSPLHF.

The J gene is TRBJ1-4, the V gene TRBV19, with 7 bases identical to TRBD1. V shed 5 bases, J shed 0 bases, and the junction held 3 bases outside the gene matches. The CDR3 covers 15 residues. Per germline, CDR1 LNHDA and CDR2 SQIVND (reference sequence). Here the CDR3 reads CASSLGTATNEKLFF. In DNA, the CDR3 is TGTGCCAGTAGTCTCGGGACAGCAACTAATGAAAAACTGTTTTTT.

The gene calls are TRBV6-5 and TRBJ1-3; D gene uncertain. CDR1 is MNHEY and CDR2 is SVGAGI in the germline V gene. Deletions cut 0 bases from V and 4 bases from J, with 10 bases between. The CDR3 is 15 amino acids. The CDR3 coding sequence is TGTGCCAGCAGTTACTCTGGGGTGGGAGGAAACACCATATATTTT. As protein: CASSYSGVGGNTIYF.

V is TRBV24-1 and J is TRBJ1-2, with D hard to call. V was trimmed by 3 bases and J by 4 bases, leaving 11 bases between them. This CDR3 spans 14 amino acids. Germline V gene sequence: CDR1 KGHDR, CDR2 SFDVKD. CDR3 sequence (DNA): TGTGCCACCAGTGATACTCGAGGGAGCTATGGCTACACCTTC. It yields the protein CATSDTRGSYGYTF.

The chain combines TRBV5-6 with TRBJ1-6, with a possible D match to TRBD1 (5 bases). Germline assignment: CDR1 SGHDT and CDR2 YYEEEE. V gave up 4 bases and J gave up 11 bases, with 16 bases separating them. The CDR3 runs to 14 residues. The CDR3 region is CASSRDGSSAPLHF. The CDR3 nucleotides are TGTGCCAGCAGCCGGGACGGGTCTTCGGCACCCCTCCACTTT.

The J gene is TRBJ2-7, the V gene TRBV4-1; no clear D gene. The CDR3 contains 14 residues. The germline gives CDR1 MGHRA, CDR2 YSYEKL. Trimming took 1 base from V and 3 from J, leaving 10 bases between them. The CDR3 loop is CASSQAGGYYEQYF. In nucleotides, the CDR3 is TGCGCCAGCAGCCAAGCGGGTGGATACTACGAGCAGTACTTC.

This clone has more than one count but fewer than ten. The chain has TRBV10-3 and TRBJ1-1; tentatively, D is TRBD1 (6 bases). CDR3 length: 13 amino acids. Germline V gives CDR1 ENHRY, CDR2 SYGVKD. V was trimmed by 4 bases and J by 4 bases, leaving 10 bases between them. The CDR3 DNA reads TGTGCCATCAGTGTGGAGGGGGGCACTGAAGCTTTCTTT. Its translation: CAISVEGGTEAFF.

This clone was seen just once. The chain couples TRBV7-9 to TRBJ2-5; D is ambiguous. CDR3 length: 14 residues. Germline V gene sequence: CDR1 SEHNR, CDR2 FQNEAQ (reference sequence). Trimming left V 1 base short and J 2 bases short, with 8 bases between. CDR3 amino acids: CASSLVTAQETQYF. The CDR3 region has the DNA TGTGCCAGCAGCTTAGTTACAGCTCAAGAGACCCAGTACTTC. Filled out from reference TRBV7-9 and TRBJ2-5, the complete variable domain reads DTGVSQNPRHKITKRGQNVTFRCDPISEHNRLYWYRQTLGQGPEFLTYFQNEAQLEKSRLLSDRFSAERPKGSFSTLEIQRTEQGDSAMYLCASSLVTAQETQYFGPGTRLLVL.